Listed here are 6 T cell receptor beta chains from one sample, sequenced in a study of response to subunit inactivated influenza vaccine. TCRdb re-called the RT-PCR reads with MiXCR, one entry per CDR3 protein. The sample lists 500,000 or so distinct CDR3 sequences; 15% to 20% were seen once. The sequences come from CD4+ T cells sorted from PBMCs, collected less than 30 months after vaccination. The source of these receptors is a man aged 45 to 75 who received an inactivated influenza vaccine.

The gene calls are TRBV20-1 and TRBJ2-3, with a weak D call TRBD2 (5 bases). The V and J ends lost 3 bases and 8 bases respectively, with 12 bases between them. The CDR3 totals 12 residues. Germline CDR1 is DFQATT and CDR2 is SNEGSKA (reference sequence). CDR3 sequence reads: CSASGDGVTQYF. The CDR3 DNA reads as TGCAGTGCTAGCGGGGATGGAGTTACGCAGTATTTT.

V gene TRBV4-2 combines with J gene TRBJ2-5, with D unclear. The CDR3 is 13 residues long. Germline V gene lookup returns CDR1 LGHNA and CDR2 YNFKEQ. V was trimmed by 3 bases and J by 1 base, leaving 6 bases between them. Here the CDR3 DNA reads TGTGCCAGCAGCCAGAGACTCCAAGAGACCCAGTACTTC. It specifies CASSQRLQETQYF.

This chain links TRBV6-5 with TRBJ2-7, with D perhaps TRBD1 (6 bases). Trimming left V 0 bases short and J 5 bases short, with 17 bases between. CDR1 MNHEY and CDR2 SVGAGI come from the germline V gene. CDR3 length: 16 residues. The CDR3 coding sequence is TGTGCCAGCAGTTACTCGGTAACAGGGAACAGCCACGAGCAGTACTTC. Its translation: CASSYSVTGNSHEQYF.

This chain uses TRBV10-3 with TRBJ2-3, with 11 bases identical to TRBD2. V lost 6 bases and J lost 2; bases outside the gene matches: 4. Looked up from germline, CDR1 is ENHRY and CDR2 is SYGVKD. The CDR3 extends over 15 amino acids. The CDR3 reads CAISLTSGNTDTQYF. The CDR3 DNA reads TGTGCCATCAGCCTGACTAGCGGGAACACAGATACGCAGTATTTT.

The chain employs TRBV20-1 and TRBJ1-5, with 7 bases matching TRBD1. Unmatched junction bases numbered 14, after V lost 5 bases and J lost 7 bases. The CDR3 length is 15 residues. Germline CDR1 reads DFQATT; CDR2 reads SNEGSKA (reference sequence). The CDR3: CSADRTGTGGQPQHF. In DNA form, the CDR3 reads TGCAGTGCTGACCGGACAGGTACAGGAGGGCAGCCCCAGCATTTT.

This clonotype was picked up a small number of times. V and J are TRBV18 and TRBJ1-2, with a possible D match to TRBD1 (5 bases). With 1 base removed from V and 5 bases from J, the gap between germline ends came to 11 bases. CDR1 is KGHSH and CDR2 is LQKENI in the germline V gene. This CDR3 region has 14 residues. The CDR3 loop reads CASSPRDGPYGYTF. CDR3 sequence (DNA): TGTGCCAGCTCACCACGGGACGGGCCTTATGGCTACACCTTC.